What follows are 30 T cell receptor beta chains derived from one specimen sequenced in a study of T cell changes during pregnancy in multiple sclerosis (dated by TCRdb to between 2019 and 2020). Library construction relied on the immunoSEQ multiplex PCR assay. This immuneACCESS table, as held by TCRdb, lists in-frame sequences with V and J called but not all clones. Of the missing ones, under half trace to an unresolved V gene in checked studies; the others have no known cause. The table for this sample lists more than 65,000 clones; roughly 92% of them were counted only once. The ten largest clones represent around 0.2% of the sample. Sequences were derived from CD4+ T cells from peripheral blood mononuclear cells, sampled before pregnancy. The receptors were gathered from a female donor with multiple sclerosis, enrolled in a pregnancy study.

This chain joins TRBV5-1 and TRBJ2-1; 12 nucleotides line up with TRBD2. With V trimmed by 4 bases and J by 6 bases, 8 bases remained unmatched. The CDR3 is made up of 16 amino acids. CDR1 is SGHRS, CDR2 YFSETQ, per germline. CDR3 sequence (DNA): TGCGCCAGCAGCCCCCTGACTAGCGGGAGCGGCAATGAGCAGTTCTTC. Protein: CASSPLTSGSGNEQFF. Full variable domain (remainder filled in from reference TRBV5-1 and TRBJ2-1): KAGVTQTPRYLIKTRGQQVTLSCSPISGHRSVSWYQQTPGQGLQFLFEYFSETQRNKGNFPGRFSGRQFSNSRSEMNVSTLELGDSALYLCASSPLTSGSGNEQFFGPGTRLTVL.

CDR3: CASSLWTGYEQYF. The CDR3 DNA sequence: TGTGCCAGCAGCCTTTGGACAGGCTACGAGCAGTACTTC. The chain carries TRBV11-2 and TRBJ2-7, with 7 bases fitting TRBD1. Germline CDR1 and CDR2: SGHAT and FQNNGV. This CDR3 comprises 13 residues. V lost 5 bases and J lost 3; bases outside the gene matches: 4.

CDR3 protein: CASTGLTGLNEKLFF. In DNA form, the CDR3 reads TGTGCCAGCACAGGTCTGACAGGACTGAATGAAAAACTGTTTTTT. The rearrangement joins TRBV6-1 to TRBJ1-4, with D tentatively TRBD1 (6 bases). CDR3 length equals 15 residues. Between the trimmed V and J ends, which lost 7 bases and 5 bases, there was a span of 17 bases. Germline CDR1 MNHNS, CDR2 SASEGT.

The rearrangement links TRBV2 to TRBJ1-1, with TRBD1 matching 10 bases. The CDR3 length is 14 residues. Germline V gives CDR1 SNHLY, CDR2 FYNNEI. The ends lost 6 bases at V and 8 bases at J; junction bases unmatched: 9. Here the CDR3 reads CASSRTGGREEAFF. DNA for the CDR3: TGTGCCAGCAGCCGGACAGGGGGTCGGGAGGAAGCTTTCTTT.

The genes are TRBV5-1 and TRBJ2-7, with D perhaps TRBD1 (6 bases). Trimming removed 0 bases from V and 1 base from J, with 11 bases in between. The CDR3 runs 15 residues. Germline V gives CDR1 SGHRS, CDR2 YFSETQ. In nucleotides, the CDR3 is TGCGCCAGCAGCTTGGCCAGGGGAATTTCCTACGAGCAGTACTTC. It is translated as CASSLARGISYEQYF.

The genes are TRBV2 and TRBJ2-2, with 8 bases lining up with TRBD1. The CDR3 spans 13 residues. V lost 11 bases to trimming and J lost 6 bases; unmatched junction nucleotides: 8. From germline, CDR1 is SNHLY and CDR2 FYNNEI. The CDR3 loop is CAGNDRGAGELFF. The DNA for the CDR3 is TGTGCCGGAAACGACAGGGGAGCCGGGGAGCTGTTTTTT.

The rearrangement links TRBV28 to TRBJ1-5; 8 bases match TRBD1. Germline-derived CDR1 and CDR2 are MDHEN and SYDVKM. The trim removed 0 bases at V and 6 bases at J, leaving 4 bases unmatched. The CDR3 loop spans 15 amino acids. The CDR3 protein is CASSLWTGEFQPQHF. The DNA of the CDR3 is TGTGCCAGCAGTTTATGGACAGGGGAGTTTCAGCCCCAGCATTTT.

This chain uses TRBV7-2 with TRBJ2-1; 13 nucleotides agree with TRBD2. Germline V gene lookup returns CDR1 SGHTA and CDR2 FQGNSA. The CDR3 is 15 residues long. Trimming cost V 4 bases and J 5 bases; bases outside gene matches: 2. The CDR3 DNA follows: TGTGCCAGCAGCTGGGGACTAGCGGGGAACAATGAGCAGTTCTTC. Amino acids: CASSWGLAGNNEQFF.

The chain employs TRBV5-4 and TRBJ1-4, with TRBD1 matching 10 bases. Germline V gives CDR1 SGHNT, CDR2 YYREEE (reference sequence). With V trimmed by 4 bases and J by 8 bases, 8 bases remained unmatched. The CDR3 runs 15 residues. The CDR3 DNA reads as TGTGCCAGCAGCGCCGGGACAGGGGTGGAGGAAAAACTGTTTTTT. Its translation: CASSAGTGVEEKLFF.

In this sample, this clone turned up a few times. The gene calls are TRBV12-5 and TRBJ2-1, with TRBD1 identical over 9 bases. Trimming at V came to 11 bases and at J to 5 bases, leaving 7 bases not matched to a gene. The V gene's germline CDR1 is LGHNT and CDR2 FRNRAP. The CDR3 runs to 13 residues. CDR3 bases: TGTGCTGGATGGACAGGGGAGGACAATGAGCAGTTCTTC. This gives the protein CAGWTGEDNEQFF. Looking up the rest from reference TRBV12-5 and TRBJ2-1 gives the full variable domain: DARVTQTPRHKVTEMGQEVTMRCQPILGHNTVFWYRQTMMQGLELLAYFRNRAPLDDSGMPKDRFSAEMPDATLATLKIQPSEPRDSAVYFCAGWTGEDNEQFFGPGTRLTVL.

V usage is TRBV6-6 and J usage is TRBJ2-3; D is ambiguous. The germline V gene has CDR1 MNHNY and CDR2 SVGAGI (reference sequence). V dropped 6 bases and J dropped 6 bases, with 10 bases sitting between them. The CDR3 has 12 residues. The CDR3 protein is CASSRVTDTQYF. CDR3 in DNA: TGTGCCAGCAGCCGGGTGACGGATACGCAGTATTTT.

This chain joins TRBV6-5 and TRBJ1-5; 9 bases are shared with TRBD1. The germline gives CDR1 MNHEY, CDR2 SVGAGI. This CDR3 has 14 amino acids. Germline trimming cut 6 bases from V and 6 bases from J; bases unmatched to any gene: 6. The CDR3 spells CASSRDREGQPQHF. The CDR3 nucleotides read TGTGCCAGCAGCCGGGACAGGGAAGGTCAGCCCCAGCATTTT.

The V gene is TRBV19, the J gene TRBJ2-6; no clear D gene. The CDR3 length is 13 residues. The germline V gene has CDR1 LNHDA and CDR2 SQIVND (reference sequence). Deletions cut 5 bases from V and 4 bases from J, with 6 bases between. The CDR3, as DNA: TGTGCCAGTAGTCCCGGGGGGGCCAACGTCCTGACTTTC. Protein: CASSPGGANVLTF.

The chain joins TRBV19 to TRBJ1-2; D gene uncertain. The CDR3 runs to 14 residues. Per germline, CDR1 LNHDA and CDR2 SQIVND (reference sequence). Trimming took 6 bases from V and 0 from J, leaving 11 bases between them. The CDR3 loop is CASRMEAANYGYTF. CDR3 DNA: TGTGCCAGTAGAATGGAGGCGGCTAACTATGGCTACACCTTC.

V usage is TRBV6-1 and J usage is TRBJ1-3; no clear D. This CDR3 is 14 amino acids long. Germline CDR1 reads MNHNS; CDR2 reads SASEGT. V was cut by 6 bases and J by 2 bases, with 11 bases left in between. The CDR3 region has the DNA TGTGCCAGCAGAGGGATGAGGGCTGGAAACACCATATATTTT. Translating gives CASRGMRAGNTIYF.

This chain connects TRBV6-1 to TRBJ1-5; 7 bases align to TRBD1. J gave up 2 bases and V 4 bases, and 8 bases lay outside the gene matches. This CDR3 region has 16 residues. Looked up from germline, CDR1 is MNHNS and CDR2 is SASEGT. This CDR3 reads CASSVDRVRGNQPQHF. CDR3 in DNA: TGTGCCAGCAGTGTTGACAGGGTCCGGGGCAATCAGCCCCAGCATTTT.

V and J are TRBV27 and TRBJ1-2; no clear D. In germline, CDR1 is MNHEY, CDR2 SMNVEV (reference sequence). The CDR3 has 13 amino acids. The ends were cut back, 4 bases at V and 6 bases at J, with 12 bases in the middle. The CDR3 reads CASSYLGRDGYTF. Here the CDR3 DNA reads TGTGCCAGCAGTTACCTGGGGAGAGATGGCTACACCTTC.

This clone turned up a few times. The gene calls are TRBV2 and TRBJ1-1; 7 bases match TRBD1. Trimming took 6 bases from V and 2 from J; bases not matched to a gene: 9. Germline-derived CDR1 and CDR2 are SNHLY and FYNNEI. The CDR3 runs to 15 residues. CDR3 nucleotides: TGTGCCAGCAGCCTCCTTAGGGGGCACAACACTGAAGCTTTCTTT. Its translation: CASSLLRGHNTEAFF.

The rearrangement links TRBV5-1 to TRBJ2-3; TRBD2 matches 8 bases. CDR1 SGHRS and CDR2 YFSETQ come from the germline V gene. This CDR3 contains 15 residues. V lost 3 bases and J lost 3; bases outside the gene matches: 6. CDR3 DNA: TGCGCCAGCAGCTCGGGGGGGGCTCTAACAGATACGCAGTATTTT. Encoded protein: CASSSGGALTDTQYF.

The chain combines TRBV7-3 with TRBJ2-5; 8 positions agree with TRBD2. V lost 4 bases, J lost 2 bases, and 3 bases stayed unmatched. This CDR3 region has 14 residues. Germline CDR1 is SGHTA and CDR2 is FQGTGA. The CDR3 nucleotides read TGTGCCAGCAGCTCGGGAGGGCCACAAGAGACCCAGTACTTC. It specifies CASSSGGPQETQYF.

A single count supports this clone. A much larger clone lies a single base off, so this may be a read error. The chain links TRBV5-6 to TRBJ2-5; possibly TRBD1 for D (5 bases). Between the trimmed V and J ends, which lost 0 bases and 2 bases, there was a span of 5 bases. The CDR3 runs 13 residues. Germline V CDR1 and CDR2: SGHDT, YYEEEE. Here the CDR3 DNA reads TGTGCCAGCAGCTTGGGACAGCAAGAGACCCAGTACTTC. Its protein product is CASSLGQQETQYF.

The chain joins TRBV5-6 to TRBJ2-5; 9 bases align to TRBD1. The CDR3 totals 17 residues. Germline CDR1 is SGHDT and CDR2 is YYEEEE. The junction had 11 bases not matched to a gene; V was cut back by 1 base and J by 4 bases. The CDR3 DNA reads TGTGCCAGCAGCTTGTATCTGAGTGGGACAGGGAGAGAGACCCAGTACTTC. Its translation: CASSLYLSGTGRETQYF.

The V call is TRBV9, the J call TRBJ1-1; D possibly corresponds to TRBD1 (6 bases). The ends were cut back, 4 bases at V and 0 bases at J, with 13 bases in the middle. The CDR3 loop spans 15 amino acids. The germline gives CDR1 SGDLS, CDR2 YYNGEE. The CDR3 nucleotides are TGTGCCAGCAGCCCCTTACAGGGATTGAACACTGAAGCTTTCTTT. Encoded protein: CASSPLQGLNTEAFF.

The chain employs TRBV2 and TRBJ2-1, with 13 bases that match TRBD2. The CDR3 loop spans 15 amino acids. V trimming: 5 bases; J trimming: 5 bases; junction bases outside the gene matches: 3. CDR1 and CDR2 (germline): SNHLY, FYNNEI. CDR3 DNA: TGTGCCAGCAGTCAAGGACTAGCGGGGGACAATGAGCAGTTCTTC. Protein product: CASSQGLAGDNEQFF.

This chain joins TRBV5-1 and TRBJ1-2, with D unclear. CDR3 length: 18 amino acids. Trimming cost V 1 base and J 5 bases, with 24 bases left between them. From germline, CDR1 is SGHRS and CDR2 YFSETQ. The CDR3 DNA reads as TGCGCCAGCAGCTTGACTACTTACTCCCCCGCTGGAGAATATGGCTACACCTTC. Its protein product is CASSLTTYSPAGEYGYTF.

The gene calls are TRBV5-1 and TRBJ2-7; TRBD1 matches 8 bases. V lost 5 bases, J lost 7 bases, and 17 bases stayed unmatched. The CDR3 is 16 amino acids. Germline lookup yields CDR1 SGHRS and CDR2 YFSETQ. CDR3 loop: CASSEGGGTGLSEQYF. CDR3 in DNA: TGCGCCAGCAGTGAGGGGGGCGGGACAGGCCTTTCTGAGCAGTACTTC.

This chain connects TRBV9 to TRBJ2-7, with 10 bases matching TRBD2. V was clipped by 3 bases and J by 6 bases; unmatched bases: 6. The CDR3 is 14 amino acids. Germline V lookup: CDR1 SGDLS, CDR2 YYNGEE. The CDR3 loop is CASSAGTSVTEQYF. The CDR3 region has the DNA TGTGCCAGCAGCGCCGGGACTAGCGTAACCGAGCAGTACTTC.

The gene calls are TRBV4-2 and TRBJ1-6; D not certain. The germline CDR1 and CDR2 sequences are LGHNA and YNFKEQ. The CDR3 is 14 residues long. V was shortened by 1 base and J by 7 bases, with 8 bases between the two germline ends. Here the CDR3 reads CASSQANANSPLHF. In nucleotides, the CDR3 is TGTGCCAGCAGCCAAGCGAACGCGAATTCACCCCTCCACTTT.

The chain recombines TRBV7-2 with TRBJ2-4, with a weak D call TRBD2 (6 bases). Germline V gives CDR1 SGHTA, CDR2 FQGNSA. The V gene lost 1 base and the J gene lost 7 bases, with 8 bases spanning the gap. The CDR3 extends over 13 amino acids. CDR3 residues: CASSLGRGNIQYF. Here the CDR3 DNA reads TGTGCCAGCAGCTTAGGTCGGGGGAACATTCAGTACTTC. The full variable domain, completed using reference TRBV7-2 and TRBJ2-4, is GAGVSQSPSNKVTEKGKDVELRCDPISGHTALYWYRQSLGQGLEFLIYFQGNSAPDKSGLPSDRFSAERTGGSVSTLTIQRTQQEDSAVYLCASSLGRGNIQYFGAGTRLSVL.

The chain links TRBV10-3 to TRBJ1-1, with 10 nucleotides matching TRBD1. The CDR3 length is 14 residues. The trim removed 8 bases at V and 4 bases at J, leaving 7 bases unmatched. Germline CDR1 is ENHRY and CDR2 is SYGVKD. The CDR3 nucleotides are TGTGCCATCCGGACAGGGGGGCAGGTCACTGAAGCTTTCTTT. As protein: CAIRTGGQVTEAFF.